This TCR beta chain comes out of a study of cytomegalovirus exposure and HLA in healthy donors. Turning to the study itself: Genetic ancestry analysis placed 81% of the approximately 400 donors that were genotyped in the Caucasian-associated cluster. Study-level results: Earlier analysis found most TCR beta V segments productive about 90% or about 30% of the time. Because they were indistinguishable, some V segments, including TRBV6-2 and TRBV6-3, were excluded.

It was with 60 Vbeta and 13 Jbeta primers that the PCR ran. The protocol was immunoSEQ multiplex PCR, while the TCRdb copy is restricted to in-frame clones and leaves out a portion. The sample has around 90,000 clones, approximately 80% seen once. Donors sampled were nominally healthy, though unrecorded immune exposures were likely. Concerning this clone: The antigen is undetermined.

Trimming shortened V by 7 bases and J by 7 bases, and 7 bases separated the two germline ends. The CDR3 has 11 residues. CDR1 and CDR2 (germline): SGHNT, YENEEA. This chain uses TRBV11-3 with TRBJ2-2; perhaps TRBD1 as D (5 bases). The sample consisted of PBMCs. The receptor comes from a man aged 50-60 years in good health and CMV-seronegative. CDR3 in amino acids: CASKGVGELFF. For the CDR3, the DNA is TGTGCCAGCAAAGGGGTCGGGGAGCTGTTTTTT. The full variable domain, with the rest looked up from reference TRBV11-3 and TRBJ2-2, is EAGVVQSPRYKIIEKKQPVAFWCNPISGHNTLYWYLQNLGQGPELLIRYENEEAVDDSQLPKDRFSAERLKGVDSTLKIQPAELGDSAVYLCASKGVGELFFGEGSRLTVL.